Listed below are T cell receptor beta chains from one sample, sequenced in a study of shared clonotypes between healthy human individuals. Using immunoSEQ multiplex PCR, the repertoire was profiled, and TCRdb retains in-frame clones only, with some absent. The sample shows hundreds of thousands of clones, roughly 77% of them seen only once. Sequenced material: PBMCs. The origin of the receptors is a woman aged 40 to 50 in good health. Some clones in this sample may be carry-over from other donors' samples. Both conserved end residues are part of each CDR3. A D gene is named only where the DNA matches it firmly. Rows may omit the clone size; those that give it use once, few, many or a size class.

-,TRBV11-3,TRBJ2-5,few,CASSLQGLEEETQYF,TGTGCCAGCAGCTTACAGGGCCTAGAGGAAGAGACCCAGTACTTC
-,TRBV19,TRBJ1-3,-,CASSIGRNSGNTIYF,TGTGCCAGTAGTATCGGACGGAACTCTGGAAACACCATATATTTT
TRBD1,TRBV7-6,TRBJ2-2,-,CASSARDRGQVLYTGELFF,TGTGCCAGCAGCGCCCGGGACAGGGGGCAAGTGTTATACACCGGGGAGCTGTTTTTT
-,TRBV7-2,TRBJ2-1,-,CASSLGLAEQFF,TGTGCCAGCAGCTTAGGTCTAGCCGAGCAGTTCTTC
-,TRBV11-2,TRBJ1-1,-,CASSPFDLNTEAFF,TGTGCCAGCAGCCCCTTCGATCTGAACACTGAAGCTTTCTTT
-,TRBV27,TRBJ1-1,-,CASSFGGGLNTEAFF,TGTGCCAGCAGTTTCGGAGGGGGTCTGAACACTGAAGCTTTCTTT
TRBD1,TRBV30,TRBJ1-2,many,CAWSAGQGAPIYGYTF,TGTGCCTGGAGTGCGGGACAGGGGGCTCCTATCTATGGCTACACCTTC
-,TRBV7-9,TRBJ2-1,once,CASSPLGTYNEQFF,TGTGCCAGCAGCCCCTTAGGGACCTACAATGAGCAGTTCTTC
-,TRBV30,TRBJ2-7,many,CASPGPSIYEQYF,TGTGCCTCGCCGGGACCGTCCATCTACGAGCAGTACTTC
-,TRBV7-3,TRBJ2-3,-,CASSRILRDTQYF,TGTGCCAGCAGCAGAATACTGAGAGATACGCAGTATTTT
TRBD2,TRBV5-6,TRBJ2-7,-,CASSAKGLAGMITYEQYF,TGTGCCAGCAGCGCAAAGGGACTAGCGGGGATGATCACCTACGAGCAGTACTTC
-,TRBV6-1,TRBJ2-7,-,CASSLDRSSYEQYF,TGTGCCAGCAGCCTCGACAGGAGCTCCTACGAGCAGTACTTC
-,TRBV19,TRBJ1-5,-,CASSMNGRRNQPQHF,TGTGCCAGTAGTATGAATGGACGGAGGAATCAGCCCCAGCATTTT
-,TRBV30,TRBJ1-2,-,CAWGRHGYTF,TGTGCCTGGGGCAGGCATGGCTACACCTTC
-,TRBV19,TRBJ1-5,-,CASSIDLGANPQPQHF,TGTGCCAGTAGTATAGATCTTGGGGCAAATCCTCAGCCCCAGCATTTT
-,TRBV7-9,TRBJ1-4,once,CASSLDTANEKLFF,TGTGCCAGCAGCCTAGATACAGCTAATGAAAAACTGTTTTTT
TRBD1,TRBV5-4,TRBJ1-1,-,CASSQGQGILNTEAFF,TGTGCCAGCAGCCAAGGACAGGGGATATTGAACACTGAAGCTTTCTTT
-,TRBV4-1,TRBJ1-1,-,CASSQFPGFTEAFF,TGCGCCAGCAGCCAATTCCCAGGGTTCACTGAAGCTTTCTTT
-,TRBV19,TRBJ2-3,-,CASRTTWRADTQYF,TGTGCCAGTAGGACGACTTGGAGGGCGGATACGCAGTATTTT
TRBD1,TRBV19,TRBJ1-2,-,CASIRRHTIWRTGRENYGYTF,TGTGCCAGCATTCGCCGACATACTATTTGGCGGACAGGGCGAGAGAACTATGGCTACACCTTC
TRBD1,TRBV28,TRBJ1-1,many,CASSSGQGARTEAFF,TGTGCCAGCAGTTCGGGACAGGGGGCTAGGACTGAAGCTTTCTTT
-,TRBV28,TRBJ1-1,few,CASSFFGDTEAFF,TGTGCCAGCAGTTTTTTCGGGGACACTGAAGCTTTCTTT
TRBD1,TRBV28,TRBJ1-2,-,CASRSAGTAPYGYTF,TGTGCCAGCAGATCCGCCGGGACAGCGCCCTATGGCTACACCTTC
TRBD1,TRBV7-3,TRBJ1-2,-,CASSPGDRAGYGYTF,TGTGCCAGCAGCCCCGGGGACAGAGCTGGCTATGGCTACACCTTC
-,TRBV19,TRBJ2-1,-,CASSKAETGNEQFF,TGTGCCAGTAGTAAGGCAGAAACAGGCAATGAGCAGTTCTTC
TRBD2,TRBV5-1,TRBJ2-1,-,CASSLGSGSGNEQFF,TGCGCCAGCAGCTTGGGAAGCGGGAGCGGCAATGAGCAGTTCTTC
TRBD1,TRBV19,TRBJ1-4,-,CASSPGTGGGVTEKLFF,TGTGCCAGTAGTCCCGGGACAGGGGGCGGAGTGACCGAAAAACTGTTTTTT
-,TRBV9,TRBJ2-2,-,CASSRNTGELFF,TGTGCCAGCAGTAGGAACACCGGGGAGCTGTTTTTT